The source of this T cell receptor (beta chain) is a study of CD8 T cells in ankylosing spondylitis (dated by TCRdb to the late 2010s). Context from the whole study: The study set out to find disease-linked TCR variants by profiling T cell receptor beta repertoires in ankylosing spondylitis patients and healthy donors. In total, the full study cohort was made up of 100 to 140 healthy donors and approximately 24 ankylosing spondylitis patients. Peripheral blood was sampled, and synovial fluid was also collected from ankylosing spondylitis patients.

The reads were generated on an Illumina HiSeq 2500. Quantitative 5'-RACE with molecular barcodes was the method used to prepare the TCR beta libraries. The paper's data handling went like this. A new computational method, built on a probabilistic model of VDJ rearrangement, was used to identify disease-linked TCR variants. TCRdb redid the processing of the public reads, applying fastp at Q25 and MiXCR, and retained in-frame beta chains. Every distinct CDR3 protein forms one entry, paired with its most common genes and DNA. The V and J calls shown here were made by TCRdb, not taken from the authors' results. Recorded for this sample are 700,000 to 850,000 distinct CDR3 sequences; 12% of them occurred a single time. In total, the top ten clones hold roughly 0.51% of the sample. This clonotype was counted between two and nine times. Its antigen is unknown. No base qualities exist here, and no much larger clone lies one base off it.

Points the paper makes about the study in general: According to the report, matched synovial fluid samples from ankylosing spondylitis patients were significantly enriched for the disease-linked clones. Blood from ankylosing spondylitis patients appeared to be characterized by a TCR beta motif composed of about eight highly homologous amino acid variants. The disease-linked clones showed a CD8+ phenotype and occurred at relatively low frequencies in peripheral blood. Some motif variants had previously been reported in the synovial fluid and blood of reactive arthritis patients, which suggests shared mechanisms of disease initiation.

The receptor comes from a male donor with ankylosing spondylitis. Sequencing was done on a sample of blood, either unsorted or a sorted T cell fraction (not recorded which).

The encoded CDR3 is CSAAKTGGQETQYF. The sequenced DNA is TGCAGTGCAGCGAAGACCGGGGGACAAGAGACCCAGTACTTC. The receptor chain draws on TRBV20-1 and TRBJ2-5; tentative D gene TRBD2, with 6 bases matching. Trimming removed 6 bases from V and 2 bases from J, leaving 16 bases between the germline ends. CDR1 and CDR2 (DFQATT, SNEGSKA) derive from the germline V gene (reference sequence). Including the terminal cysteine and phenylalanine, the CDR3 comprises 14 residues. The entry retains the CDR3 DNA only, 42 bases that are in frame from base 1.